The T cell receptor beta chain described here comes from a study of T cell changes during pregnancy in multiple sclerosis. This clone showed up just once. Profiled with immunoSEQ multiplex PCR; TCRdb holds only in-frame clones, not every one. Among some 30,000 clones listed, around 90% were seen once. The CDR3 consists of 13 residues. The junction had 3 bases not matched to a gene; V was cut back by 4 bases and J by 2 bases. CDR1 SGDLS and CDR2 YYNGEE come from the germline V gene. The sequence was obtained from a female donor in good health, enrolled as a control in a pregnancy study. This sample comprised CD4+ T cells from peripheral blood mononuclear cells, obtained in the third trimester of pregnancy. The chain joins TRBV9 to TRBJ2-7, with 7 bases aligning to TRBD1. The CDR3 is CASSTGATYEQYF. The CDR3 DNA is TGTGCCAGCAGCACAGGGGCCACCTACGAGCAGTACTTC.